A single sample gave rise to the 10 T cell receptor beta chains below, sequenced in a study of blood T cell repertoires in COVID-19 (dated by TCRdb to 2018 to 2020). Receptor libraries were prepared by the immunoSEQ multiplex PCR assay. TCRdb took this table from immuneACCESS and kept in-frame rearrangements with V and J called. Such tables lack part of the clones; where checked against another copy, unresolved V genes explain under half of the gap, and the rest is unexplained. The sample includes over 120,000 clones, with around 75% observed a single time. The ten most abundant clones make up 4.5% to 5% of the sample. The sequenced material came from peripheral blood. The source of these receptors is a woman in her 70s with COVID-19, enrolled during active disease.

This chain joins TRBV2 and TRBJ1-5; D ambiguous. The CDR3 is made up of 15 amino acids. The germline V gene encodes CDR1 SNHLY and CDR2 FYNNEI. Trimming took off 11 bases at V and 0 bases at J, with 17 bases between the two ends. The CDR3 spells CAVNTGNYSNQPQHF. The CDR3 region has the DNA TGTGCCGTGAACACGGGGAACTATAGCAATCAGCCCCAGCATTTT. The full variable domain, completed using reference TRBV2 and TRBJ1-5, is EPEVTQTPSHQVTQMGQEVILRCVPISNHLYFYWYRQILGQKVEFLVSFYNNEISEKSEIFDDQFSVERPDGSNFTLKIRSTKLEDSAMYFCAVNTGNYSNQPQHFGDGTRLSIL.

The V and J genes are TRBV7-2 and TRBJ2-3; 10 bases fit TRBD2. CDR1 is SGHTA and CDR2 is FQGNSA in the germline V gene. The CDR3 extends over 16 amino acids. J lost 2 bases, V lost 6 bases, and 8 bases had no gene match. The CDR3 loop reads CASSPLAGVTTDTQYF. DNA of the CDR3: TGTGCCAGCAGTCCCCTAGCGGGGGTTACCACAGATACGCAGTATTTT.

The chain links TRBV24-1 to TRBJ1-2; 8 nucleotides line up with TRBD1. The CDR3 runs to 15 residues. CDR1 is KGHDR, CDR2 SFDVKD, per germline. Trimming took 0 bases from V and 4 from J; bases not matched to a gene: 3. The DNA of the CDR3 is TGTGCCACCAGTGATTTGAACAGGGGGGTCTATGGCTACACCTTC. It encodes CATSDLNRGVYGYTF.

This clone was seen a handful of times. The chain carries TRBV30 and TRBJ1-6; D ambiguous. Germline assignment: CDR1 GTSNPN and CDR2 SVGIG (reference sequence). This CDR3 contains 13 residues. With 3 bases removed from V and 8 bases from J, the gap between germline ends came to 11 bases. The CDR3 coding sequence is TGTGCCTGGAGGGCCACCCTGTATTCACCCCTCCACTTT. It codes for CAWRATLYSPLHF.

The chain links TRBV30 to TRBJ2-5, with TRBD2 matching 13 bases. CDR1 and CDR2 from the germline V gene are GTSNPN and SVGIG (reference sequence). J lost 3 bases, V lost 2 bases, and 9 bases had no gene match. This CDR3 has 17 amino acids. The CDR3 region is CAWSTTRTSGGKETQYF. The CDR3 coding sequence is TGTGCCTGGAGTACCACCCGGACTAGCGGGGGAAAAGAGACCCAGTACTTC.

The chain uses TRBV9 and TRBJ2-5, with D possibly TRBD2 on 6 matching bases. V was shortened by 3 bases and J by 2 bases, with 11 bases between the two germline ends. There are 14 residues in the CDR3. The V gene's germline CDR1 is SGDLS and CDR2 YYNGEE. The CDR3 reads CASSAGLSQETQYF. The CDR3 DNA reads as TGTGCCAGCAGCGCGGGACTGTCTCAAGAGACCCAGTACTTC.

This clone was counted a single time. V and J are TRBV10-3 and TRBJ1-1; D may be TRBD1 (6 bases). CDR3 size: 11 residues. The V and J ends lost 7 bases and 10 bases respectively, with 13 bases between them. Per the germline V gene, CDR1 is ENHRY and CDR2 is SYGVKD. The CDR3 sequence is CAIKGEGGAFF. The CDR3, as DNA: TGTGCCATCAAGGGGGAGGGGGGAGCTTTCTTT.

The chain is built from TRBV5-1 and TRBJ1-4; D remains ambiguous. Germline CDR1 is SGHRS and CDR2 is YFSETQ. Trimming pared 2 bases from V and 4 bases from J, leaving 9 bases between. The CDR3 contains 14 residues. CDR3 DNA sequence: TGCGCCAGCAGCTTTTCCGGGATTAATGAAAAACTGTTTTTT. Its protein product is CASSFSGINEKLFF.

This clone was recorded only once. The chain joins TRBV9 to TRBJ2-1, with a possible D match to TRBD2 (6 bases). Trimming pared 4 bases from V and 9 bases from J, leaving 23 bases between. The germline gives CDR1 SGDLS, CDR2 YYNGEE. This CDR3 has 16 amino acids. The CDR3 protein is CASSLKTRGLGSEQFF. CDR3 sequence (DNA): TGTGCCAGCAGCCTCAAAACGCGGGGCCTGGGGAGTGAGCAGTTCTTC. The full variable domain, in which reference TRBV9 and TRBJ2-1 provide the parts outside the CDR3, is DSGVTQTPKHLITATGQRVTLRCSPRSGDLSVYWYQQSLDQGLQFLIQYYNGEERAKGNILERFSAQQFPDLHSELNLSSLELGDSALYFCASSLKTRGLGSEQFFGPGTRLTVL.

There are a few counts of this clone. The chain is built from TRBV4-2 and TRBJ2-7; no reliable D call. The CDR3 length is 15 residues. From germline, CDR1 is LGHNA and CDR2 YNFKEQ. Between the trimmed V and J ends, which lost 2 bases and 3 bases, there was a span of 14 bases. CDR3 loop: CASSQLSDLNYEQYF. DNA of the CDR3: TGTGCCAGCAGCCAATTATCAGATTTAAACTACGAGCAGTACTTC.